This is a list of T cell receptor beta chains from one sample in a study of T cells in Graves' hyperthyroidism and ophthalmopathy. TCRdb reanalysed the multiplex PCR reads using MiXCR and keeps one entry per CDR3 protein. The sample shows hundreds of thousands of distinct CDR3 sequences, roughly 15% of them seen only once. Sequenced: blood. These receptors came from a woman aged 40 to 50 with Graves' ophthalmopathy. The conserved cysteine and the conserved F or W are not part of the CDR3 here.

j_call v_call cdr3_length cdr3_aa
TRBJ2-5 TRBV28 12 ASRSGPSQETQY
TRBJ1-2 TRBV6-1 13 ASSPRTRENYGYT
TRBJ1-5 TRBV12-3/TRBV12-4 11 ASSPVEDQPQH
TRBJ1-2 TRBV28 12 ASSSARRDRGYT
TRBJ1-5 TRBV6-2/TRBV6-3 13 ASSYTDRSNQPQH
TRBJ2-2 TRBV20-1 14 SARDGAGGGTGELF
TRBJ1-1 TRBV19 13 ASSMLMGAGTEAF
TRBJ1-1 TRBV30 10 AWSVGLSEAF
TRBJ2-2 TRBV3-1 13 ASSLDATDTGELF
TRBJ2-7 TRBV5-1 14 ASSLVAGGSSYEQY
TRBJ1-1 TRBV24-1 12 ATSGDSLNTEAF
TRBJ1-5 TRBV6-1 13 ASGRLQGGDQPQH
TRBJ2-5 TRBV20-1 11 SARGGVKETQY
TRBJ1-1 TRBV5-1 14 ASSLGEGVGVTEAF
TRBJ2-7 TRBV6-5 13 ASSYFWRDRHEQY
TRBJ2-7 TRBV4-2 11 ASSQDGSYEQY
TRBJ2-6 TRBV11-1 15 ASNPGQTISGANVLT
TRBJ2-5 TRBV6-5 14 ASSNSAGLAKETQY
TRBJ2-4 TRBV7-9 11 ASSTGIGNIQY
TRBJ2-7 TRBV20-1 13 SASLRTSGTYEQY
TRBJ2-2 TRBV6-2/TRBV6-3 12 ASSYSSDTGELF
TRBJ2-7 TRBV2 12 ASSDSTGVYEQY
TRBJ2-5 TRBV6-5 11 ASSPRGAETQY
TRBJ2-7 TRBV7-9 12 ASSLEWGRYEQY
TRBJ2-3 TRBV6-5 13 ASSYGTRGGDTQY
TRBJ1-3 TRBV12-3/TRBV12-4 13 ASSRPGGPGNTIY
TRBJ2-5 TRBV30 11 AWGGSLQETQY
TRBJ2-5 TRBV29-1 10 SVEMGEETQY
TRBJ1-3 TRBV19 12 ASSTRNSGNTIY
TRBJ2-3 TRBV28 10 ASSTGADTQY
TRBJ2-4 TRBV20-1 11 SARDTWGDIQY
TRBJ1-6 TRBV7-3 13 ASSLDRASNSPLH
TRBJ1-2 TRBV5-1 12 ASSLAGDSYGYT
TRBJ2-7 TRBV20-1 13 SASDTSSGTYEQY